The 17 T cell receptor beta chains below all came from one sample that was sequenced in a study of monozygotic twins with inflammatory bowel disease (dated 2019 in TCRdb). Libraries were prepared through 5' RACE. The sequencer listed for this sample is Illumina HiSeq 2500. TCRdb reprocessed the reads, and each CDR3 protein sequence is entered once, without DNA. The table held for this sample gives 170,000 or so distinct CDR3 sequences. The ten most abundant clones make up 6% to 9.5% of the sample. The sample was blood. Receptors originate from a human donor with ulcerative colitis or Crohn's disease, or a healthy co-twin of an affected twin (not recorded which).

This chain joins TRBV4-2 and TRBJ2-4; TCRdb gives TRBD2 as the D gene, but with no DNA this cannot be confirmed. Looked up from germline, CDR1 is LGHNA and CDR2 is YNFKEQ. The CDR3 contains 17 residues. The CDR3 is CASSQEVQNSAKNIQYF.

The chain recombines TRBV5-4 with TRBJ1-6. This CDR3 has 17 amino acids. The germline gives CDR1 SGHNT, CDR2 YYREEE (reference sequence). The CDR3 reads CASSFGHRGSYNSPLHF. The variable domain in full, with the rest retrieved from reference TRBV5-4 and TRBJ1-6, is ETGVTQSPTHLIKTRGQQVTLRCSSQSGHNTVSWYQQALGQGPQFIFQYYREEENGRGNFPPRFSGLQFPNYSSELNVNALELDDSALYLCASSFGHRGSYNSPLHFGNGTRLTVT.

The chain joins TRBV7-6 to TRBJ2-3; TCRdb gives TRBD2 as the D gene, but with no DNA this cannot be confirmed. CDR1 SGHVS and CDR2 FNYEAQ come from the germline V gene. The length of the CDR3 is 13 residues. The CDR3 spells CASSQPSGDTQYF.

The CDR3 reads CASSLSARGNEQFF. The chain combines TRBV7-3 with TRBJ2-1; absent DNA, TCRdb's TRBD1 call cannot be checked. The CDR3 extends over 14 amino acids. CDR1 is SGHTA, CDR2 FQGTGA, per germline.

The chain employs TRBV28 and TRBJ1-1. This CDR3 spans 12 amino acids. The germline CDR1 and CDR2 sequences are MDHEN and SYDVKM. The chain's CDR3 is CASSFRNTEAFF.

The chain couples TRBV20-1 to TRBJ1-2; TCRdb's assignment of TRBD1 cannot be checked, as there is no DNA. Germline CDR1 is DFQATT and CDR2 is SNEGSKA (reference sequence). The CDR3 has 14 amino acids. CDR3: CSARDRTALYGYTF.

The CDR3 spells CASSLFLMGTGELFF. The chain links TRBV3-1 to TRBJ2-2. This CDR3 contains 15 residues. Germline V gene sequence: CDR1 LGHDT, CDR2 YNNKEL (reference sequence).

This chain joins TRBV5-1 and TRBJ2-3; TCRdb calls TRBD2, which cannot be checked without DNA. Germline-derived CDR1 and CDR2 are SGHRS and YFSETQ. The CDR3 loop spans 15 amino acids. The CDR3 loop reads CASSLSHAGRDTQYF.

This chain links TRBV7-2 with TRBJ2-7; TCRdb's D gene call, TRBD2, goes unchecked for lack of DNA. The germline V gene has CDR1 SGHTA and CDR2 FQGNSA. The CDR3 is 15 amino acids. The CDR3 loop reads CASSLALAGVGEQYF.

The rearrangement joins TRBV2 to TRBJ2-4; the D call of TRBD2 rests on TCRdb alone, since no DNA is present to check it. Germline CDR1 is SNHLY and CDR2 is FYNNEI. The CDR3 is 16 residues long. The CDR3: CASSGGVRLAKNIQYF.

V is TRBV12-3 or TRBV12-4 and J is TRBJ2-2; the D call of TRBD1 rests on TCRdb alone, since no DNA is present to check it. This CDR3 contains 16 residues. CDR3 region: CASTLLGGLDTGELFF.

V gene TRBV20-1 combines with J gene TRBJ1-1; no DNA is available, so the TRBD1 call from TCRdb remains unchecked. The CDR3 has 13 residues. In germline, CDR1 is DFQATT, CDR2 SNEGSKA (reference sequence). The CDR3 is CSASIRENTEAFF.

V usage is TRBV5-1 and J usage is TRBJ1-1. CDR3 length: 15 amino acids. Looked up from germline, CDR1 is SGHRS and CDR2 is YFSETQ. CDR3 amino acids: CASSPEDGMNTEAFF. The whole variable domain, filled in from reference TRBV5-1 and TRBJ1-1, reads KAGVTQTPRYLIKTRGQQVTLSCSPISGHRSVSWYQQTPGQGLQFLFEYFSETQRNKGNFPGRFSGRQFSNSRSEMNVSTLELGDSALYLCASSPEDGMNTEAFFGQGTRLTVV.

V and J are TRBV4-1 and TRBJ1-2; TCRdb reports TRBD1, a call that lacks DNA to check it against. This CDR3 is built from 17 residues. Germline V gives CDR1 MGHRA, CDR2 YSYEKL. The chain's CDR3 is CASSLRPTGGDGYGYTF.

CDR3 loop: CASSSWRALLHEQFF. The chain recombines TRBV13 with TRBJ2-1. The CDR3 covers 15 residues. CDR1 is PRHDT, CDR2 FYEKMQ, per germline (reference sequence).

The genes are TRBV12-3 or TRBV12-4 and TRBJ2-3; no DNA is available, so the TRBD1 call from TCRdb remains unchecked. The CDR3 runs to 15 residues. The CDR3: CASSLAGRLLDTQYF.

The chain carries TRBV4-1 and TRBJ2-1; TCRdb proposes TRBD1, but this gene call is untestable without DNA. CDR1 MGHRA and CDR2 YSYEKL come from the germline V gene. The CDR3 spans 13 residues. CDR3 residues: CASSQGPGNEQFF.